The T cell receptor (beta chain) under discussion was sequenced for a study of spatial heterogeneity in lung cancer. In the study overall: Patients with untreated early-stage non-small cell lung cancer, numbering around 71, were the donors. A unique TCR and UMI combination showed up more than ten times in raw reads, on average. Median follow-up for sequenced PBMC samples was two to three years after resection, when such samples existed. Whole-study results and caveats: Compared with follow-up, resection was when ubiquitous expanded tumor TCRs appeared in blood more.

The CDR3 loop spans 16 amino acids. V trimming: 1 base; J trimming: 0 bases; junction bases outside the gene matches: 4. Germline V lookup: CDR1 DFQATT, CDR2 SNEGSKA (reference sequence). As to this clonotype: Its target is not known.

TCRdb itself ran the 5' RACE reads through MiXCR, one entry per CDR3 protein. The data hold 25,000 to 35,000 distinct CDR3 sequences, with roughly 5.4% observed a single time. Time point specified: blood at routine non-recurrence follow-up after resection. This specimen was PBMCs, taken at follow-up. This receptor was identified in a female donor with early-stage non-small cell lung cancer. This chain uses TRBV20-1 with TRBJ2-1; 9 bases agree with TRBD2. The CDR3 sequence: CSARVPSGASYNEQFF. The CDR3 DNA follows: TGCAGTGCTAGAGTGCCTAGCGGGGCCTCCTACAATGAGCAGTTCTTC.